The clone carrying this TCR beta chain was seen a few times. The same CDR3 can be traced to other DNA sequences in this sample. The record originates from a study of shared clonotypes between healthy human individuals. Study as a whole: Each donor's CD4 naive and CD4 memory cells filled three plates apiece, CD8 naive two, and CD8 memory one.

Using approximately 190 ng DNA, 32,000 or so T cell genomes, the sorted-subset replicate PCRs were run. In the original processing: Filtering differed because ImmunoSEQ produced junction-only sequences that carried no quality scores. Here immunoSEQ multiplex PCR was the method, and the copy in TCRdb shows in-frame clones only, minus some. The V and J calls and clone size come from that table; D and trimming were worked out from the DNA. Of around 2.5 million clones in the sample, 93% are singletons; the top ten hold about 0.39%. The sequencing sample was made of naive CD4+ T cells from PBMCs. Subset here: CD45RA+ positively selected. The source is a man aged 18 to 29 in good health. Some clones in this sample may be carry-over from other donors' samples.

The CDR3, as DNA: TGCAGCGTTGCCGGCAGCAATCAGCCCCAGCATTTT. Protein: CSVAGSNQPQHF. The V gene is TRBV29-1, the J gene TRBJ1-5; D gene unclear. V was clipped by 4 bases and J by 1 base, with 5 bases between them. The CDR3 consists of 12 residues. The germline V gene has CDR1 SQVTM and CDR2 ANQGSEA.